A selection of T cell receptor beta chains follows, all from one sample in a study of blood T cell repertoires in COVID-19. Profiled with immunoSEQ multiplex PCR; TCRdb holds only in-frame clones, not every one. The table shows a few hundred thousand clones, with approximately 90% occurring only once. The specimen sequenced was peripheral blood. Receptor source: a man aged 18 to 35 with COVID-19, enrolled during active disease. Each CDR3 is given with its conserved first and last residue. The D gene is left open where the match is weak. The size field is filled for only some rows; it gives once, few, many or a size class.

cdr3_length j_call v_call clone_size d_call cdr3_nt cdr3_aa
16 TRBJ1-5 TRBV7-6 . TRBD1 TGTGCCAGCAGCACAGGACAGGGATCAGGCAATCAGCCCCAGCATTTT CASSTGQGSGNQPQHF
13 TRBJ2-3 TRBV1 . . TGCACCTCCAAAGCGCCTGGCACAGATACGCAGTATTTT CTSKAPGTDTQYF
11 TRBJ2-2 TRBV11-3 . . TGTGCCAGCTTAGTCGCCGGGGAGCTGTTTTTT CASLVAGELFF
13 TRBJ2-5 TRBV27 few . TGTGCCAGCAGTTCGCAGGGAAGCGAGACCCAGTACTTC CASSSQGSETQYF
13 TRBJ1-2 TRBV2 . . TGTGCCAGCAGTGAACCGGGAGACTATGGCTACACCTTC CASSEPGDYGYTF
16 TRBJ1-2 TRBV7-2 once . TGTGCCAGCAGCCCCGCGAGCACCACAGCTAACTATGGCTACACCTTC CASSPASTTANYGYTF
14 TRBJ1-2 TRBV28 . TRBD1 TGTGCCAGCAGATGGGACAGCCGAATAGATGGCTACACCTTC CASRWDSRIDGYTF
13 TRBJ2-7 TRBV2 . . TGTGCCAAAAGGCGGCAGGAGGCCTACGAGCAGTACTTC CAKRRQEAYEQYF
16 TRBJ2-2 TRBV14 . . TGTGCCAGCAGCCTTACGGGACTCTTGCTAGGCGGGGAGCTGTTTTTT CASSLTGLLLGGELFF
13 TRBJ2-2 TRBV3-1/TRBV3-2 . . TGTGCCAGCAGAGTTCGAGCTACCGGGGAGCTGTTTTTT CASRVRATGELFF
13 TRBJ2-3 TRBV29-1 . . TGCAGCGTTGGGAGGGGCGTGACAGATACGCAGTATTTT CSVGRGVTDTQYF
11 TRBJ1-2 TRBV20-1 . . TGCAGTGCTAGACATGAGGGTGGCTACACCTTC CSARHEGGYTF
14 TRBJ1-2 TRBV5-1 . . TGCGCCAGCAGTTCCCAAGATCCTCTAGACGGCTACACCTTC CASSSQDPLDGYTF
13 TRBJ2-1 TRBV24-1 . . TGTGCCACCAGTGATCCGGGGATAGATGAGCAGTTCTTC CATSDPGIDEQFF
17 TRBJ1-3 TRBV5-1 . TRBD1 TGCGCCAGCAGCTTGGCCGTCCAGGGGGGAGGAGGAAACACCATATATTTT CASSLAVQGGGGNTIYF
15 TRBJ2-7 TRBV27 . . TGTGCCAGCAGTTTATTTGCTGGAAGGGGGTACGAGCAGTACTTC CASSLFAGRGYEQYF
15 TRBJ1-6 TRBV12-5 . TRBD1 TGTGCTAGTGGTGTAACGGGACAGGGGGATTCACCCCTCCACTTT CASGVTGQGDSPLHF
16 TRBJ2-3 TRBV10-1 . TRBD2 TGCGCCAGCAGTGATACTAGCGGGGCTACCGCAGATACGCAGTATTTT CASSDTSGATADTQYF
13 TRBJ2-7 TRBV7-9 . TRBD2 TGTGCCAGCAGACCCCCCGGGACTAGCGGGGGGAACTTC CASRPPGTSGGNF
14 TRBJ2-5 TRBV2 once . TGTGCCAGCAGCGCCGACAGATTTCGGGAGACCCAGTACTTC CASSADRFRETQYF
14 TRBJ2-7 TRBV6-5 . TRBD1 TGTGCCAGCAGCCGGGACAGGGGGACCTACGAGCAGTACTTC CASSRDRGTYEQYF
18 TRBJ2-2 TRBV19 . TRBD2 TGTGCCAGTAGTATAGAGAAGACTAGCGGGAAAGGGGGCGGGGAGCTGTTTTTT CASSIEKTSGKGGGELFF
15 TRBJ1-1 TRBV4-1 . . TGCGCCAGCAGCCAACCTTCTACAGGGCCAGCTGAAGCTTTCTTT CASSQPSTGPAEAFF